The T cell receptor (beta chain) under discussion was sequenced for a study of neurological immune-mediated disorders. Overall study results and limits: Patients with HTLV-1-associated myelopathy had the highest level of TCR clonal expansion, whereas patients with multiple sclerosis had the lowest level, falling beneath the level found in healthy controls.

The table lists this clonotype with many counts. The antigen is unknown. The authors made cDNA by 5'RACE with 10-nucleotide random UMIs. TCRdb passed the 5' RACE reads through MiXCR, listing each CDR3 protein once. The sample records tens of thousands of distinct CDR3 sequences, 3.5% to 5% being singletons. The CDR3 loop spans 11 amino acids. Trimming left V 6 bases short and J 7 bases short, with 7 bases between. The source of this sequence is a woman aged 55-69 years with multiple sclerosis. The chain is built from TRBV12-3 or TRBV12-4 and TRBJ2-1; D gene uncertain. The sequencing sample was made of PBMCs. CDR3 amino acids: CASSYINEQFF. In DNA, the CDR3 is TGTGCCAGCAGCTACATTAATGAGCAGTTCTTC.